These 23 T cell receptor beta chains originate from one sample sequenced in a study of blood T cell repertoires in COVID-19. The table came from immunoSEQ multiplex PCR; TCRdb's copy has only in-frame clones and leaves some out. Counted here are around 480,000 clones, around 90% occurring once; the ten biggest clones make up under 0.75%. Sequencing was done on a sample of PBMCs or T cells enriched from blood (not recorded which). These TCRs come from a woman between 18 and 29 years old who had recovered from COVID-19.

The CDR3 protein is CAWRESPNQPQHF. The CDR3 coding sequence is TGTGCCTGGAGGGAGAGCCCGAATCAGCCCCAGCATTTT. The chain carries TRBV30 and TRBJ1-5; no definite D call. V was cut by 3 bases and J by 4 bases, with 10 bases left in between. Germline CDR1 is GTSNPN and CDR2 is SVGIG (reference sequence). This CDR3 is built from 13 residues. The entire variable domain, with the rest obtained from reference TRBV30 and TRBJ1-5, is as follows: SQTIHQWPATLVQPVGSPLSLECTVEGTSNPNLYWYRQAAGRGLQLLFYSVGIGQISSEVPQNLSASRPQDRQFILSSKKLLLSDSGFYLCAWRESPNQPQHFGDGTRLSIL.

This chain links TRBV7-2 with TRBJ2-1; 9 nucleotides agree with TRBD2. Trimming cost V 4 bases and J 4 bases; bases outside gene matches: 11. The CDR3 has 17 amino acids. Germline V gives CDR1 SGHTA, CDR2 FQGNSA. As DNA, the CDR3 is TGTGCCAGCAGCTACCGAGTGAGCGGGGGGTCTTACAATGAGCAGTTCTTC. Its protein product is CASSYRVSGGSYNEQFF. The complete variable domain, with remaining parts taken from reference TRBV7-2 and TRBJ2-1, reads GAGVSQSPSNKVTEKGKDVELRCDPISGHTALYWYRQSLGQGLEFLIYFQGNSAPDKSGLPSDRFSAERTGGSVSTLTIQRTQQEDSAVYLCASSYRVSGGSYNEQFFGPGTRLTVL.

The chain has TRBV6-2 or TRBV6-3 and TRBJ2-3, with D possibly TRBD1 on 6 matching bases. The germline CDR1 and CDR2 sequences are MNHEY and SVGEGT. Trimming took 2 bases from V and 0 from J, leaving 15 bases between them. The CDR3 has 17 residues. CDR3 DNA: TGTGCCAGCAGTTACCTGAGGGGGACCAGAAGCACAGATACGCAGTATTTT. It codes for CASSYLRGTRSTDTQYF.

The gene calls are TRBV19 and TRBJ1-1; D gene uncertain. Germline assignment: CDR1 LNHDA and CDR2 SQIVND (reference sequence). This CDR3 region has 13 residues. Trimming left V 5 bases short and J 0 bases short, with 7 bases between. CDR3 protein: CASSSRVNTEAFF. The DNA for the CDR3 is TGTGCCAGTAGTTCGAGGGTGAACACTGAAGCTTTCTTT.

The chain recombines TRBV6-5 with TRBJ1-1; 7 bases are a match to TRBD1. Germline loops: CDR1 MNHEY, CDR2 SVGAGI. The CDR3 sequence is 14 residues long. The V and J ends lost 10 bases and 5 bases, in that order; junction bases with no gene match: 13. The CDR3, as DNA: TGTGCCATCCGGTTTCCGCAGGGGGAAACTGAAGCTTTCTTT. This encodes CAIRFPQGETEAFF.

CDR3 sequence (DNA): TGTGCCAGTAGTGCCTCAAGAGCCGCCTATAATTCACCCCTCCACTTT. This codes for CASSASRAAYNSPLHF. The chain recombines TRBV19 with TRBJ1-6, with D hard to call. V was clipped by 5 bases and J by 2 bases, with 13 bases between them. Per the germline V gene, CDR1 is LNHDA and CDR2 is SQIVND (reference sequence). This CDR3 comprises 16 residues.

The chain links TRBV9 to TRBJ1-2, with a tentative D call TRBD1 (6 bases). V was shortened by 4 bases and J by 4 bases, with 14 bases between the two germline ends. This CDR3 is 14 amino acids long. Germline V gene lookup returns CDR1 SGDLS and CDR2 YYNGEE. The CDR3 loop reads CASSTQDSVYGYTF. The DNA for the CDR3 is TGTGCCAGCAGCACCCAGGACAGCGTCTATGGCTACACCTTC. Using reference TRBV9 and TRBJ1-2 for the parts outside the CDR3, the full variable domain is DSGVTQTPKHLITATGQRVTLRCSPRSGDLSVYWYQQSLDQGLQFLIQYYNGEERAKGNILERFSAQQFPDLHSELNLSSLELGDSALYFCASSTQDSVYGYTFGSGTRLTVV.

The V and J genes are TRBV5-1 and TRBJ2-7; 8 bases line up with TRBD1. J lost 5 bases, V lost 7 bases, and 11 bases had no gene match. The CDR3 is 14 amino acids. Germline loops: CDR1 SGHRS, CDR2 YFSETQ. The CDR3 spells CASSVGQAFNEQYF. In DNA form, the CDR3 reads TGCGCCAGCTCCGTGGGACAGGCTTTCAACGAGCAGTACTTC.

This chain connects TRBV7-2 to TRBJ2-2, with 9 bases matching TRBD1. Germline V gene sequence: CDR1 SGHTA, CDR2 FQGNSA. Trimming at V came to 5 bases and at J to 0 bases, leaving 4 bases not matched to a gene. The CDR3 contains 16 residues. The CDR3, as DNA: TGTGCCAGCAGCGTACGGACAGGGGCGAACACCGGGGAGCTGTTTTTT. Encoded protein: CASSVRTGANTGELFF.

A few counts support this clone. The rearrangement uses TRBV30 and TRBJ2-6; D gene unclear. This CDR3 is 16 amino acids long. V was cut by 0 bases and J by 0 bases, with 9 bases left in between. Germline V gene lookup returns CDR1 GTSNPN and CDR2 SVGIG (reference sequence). CDR3 in amino acids: CAWSVAGLSGANVLTF. The CDR3, as DNA: TGTGCCTGGAGTGTAGCAGGCCTCTCTGGGGCCAACGTCCTGACTTTC.

In the case of this clone: This specimen includes other DNA sequences encoding the same CDR3. The rearrangement uses TRBV12-5 and TRBJ1-1; TRBD1 is a possible D gene (5 bases). The germline V and J ends were trimmed by 3 bases and 1 base, with 6 bases remaining between them. Per germline, CDR1 LGHNT and CDR2 FRNRAP. This CDR3 contains 13 residues. In nucleotides, the CDR3 is TGTGCTAGTGGTTTAAGGGGGAACACTGAAGCTTTCTTT. The encoded protein is CASGLRGNTEAFF. Together with reference TRBV12-5 and TRBJ1-1, the CDR3 gives the full variable domain: DARVTQTPRHKVTEMGQEVTMRCQPILGHNTVFWYRQTMMQGLELLAYFRNRAPLDDSGMPKDRFSAEMPDATLATLKIQPSEPRDSAVYFCASGLRGNTEAFFGQGTRLTVV.

The V and J genes are TRBV6-5 and TRBJ1-1, with TRBD1 matching 7 bases. This CDR3 is 15 amino acids long. The J segment lost 4 bases and the V segment lost 6 bases, leaving 11 bases of the junction unmatched. Germline loops: CDR1 MNHEY, CDR2 SVGAGI. As DNA, the CDR3 is TGTGCCAGCAGCCTAGGGGGGACAGAGACCACTGAAGCTTTCTTT. It yields the protein CASSLGGTETTEAFF.

In its sample, this clone was seen once. The V and J genes are TRBV30 and TRBJ1-4; D unresolved. Between the trimmed V and J ends, which lost 4 bases and 8 bases, there was a span of 11 bases. The CDR3 has 12 amino acids. CDR1 and CDR2 from the germline V gene are GTSNPN and SVGIG (reference sequence). CDR3 nucleotides: TGTGCCTGGACCCTCGGGAGCGAAAAACTGTTTTTT. Translated, it gives CAWTLGSEKLFF.

Turning to this clone: In the same sample, other DNA sequences code for this CDR3. J is TRBJ1-2 and V is TRBV7-2; the D gene is possibly TRBD1 (5 bases). The CDR3 length is 14 residues. Trimming pared 1 base from V and 4 bases from J, leaving 10 bases between. CDR1 and CDR2 from the germline V gene are SGHTA and FQGNSA. Here the CDR3 DNA reads TGTGCCAGCAGCTTAGAGGGCCAGGGCTATGGCTACACCTTC. Protein product: CASSLEGQGYGYTF.

This chain connects TRBV9 to TRBJ2-7, with TRBD1 matching over 8 bases. After removal of 1 base from V and 3 bases from J, the junction contained 6 bases not matched to a gene. From germline, CDR1 is SGDLS and CDR2 YYNGEE. This CDR3 contains 15 residues. Written as DNA, the CDR3 is TGTGCCAGCAGCGTATCACAGGGGGAGTTCTACGAGCAGTACTTC. The encoded protein is CASSVSQGEFYEQYF.

The chain recombines TRBV28 with TRBJ1-2, with a weak D call TRBD1 (6 bases). The germline V and J ends were trimmed by 2 bases and 4 bases, with 20 bases remaining between them. This CDR3 is built from 17 residues. From germline, CDR1 is MDHEN and CDR2 SYDVKM. Here the CDR3 DNA reads TGTGCCAGCAGTTTACTGGACAGTCCTGGAGTCAGCTATGGCTACACCTTC. Translated: CASSLLDSPGVSYGYTF.

The chain joins TRBV4-1 to TRBJ1-1; D remains ambiguous. CDR3 length equals 19 residues. The germline V gene encodes CDR1 MGHRA and CDR2 YSYEKL. Trimming removed 1 base at V and 1 base at J, with 22 bases between. In nucleotides, the CDR3 is TGCGCCAGCAGCCAAGTTCCTCTCCGCGCCGGCCGACAGAACACTGAAGCTTTCTTT. It specifies CASSQVPLRAGRQNTEAFF.

Comments on this clone: Other DNA sequences from this sample encode an identical CDR3 as well. The rearrangement joins TRBV5-4 to TRBJ2-5; no firm D call. V was clipped by 4 bases and J by 5 bases, with 12 bases between them. CDR1 SGHNT and CDR2 YYREEE come from the germline V gene (reference sequence). This CDR3 comprises 13 residues. The CDR3 region has the DNA TGTGCCAGCAGCCCTGGCTTGGCCGAGACCCAGTACTTC. This sequence encodes CASSPGLAETQYF.

The rearrangement joins TRBV28 to TRBJ1-3, with D possibly TRBD1 on 6 matching bases. CDR3 length equals 17 residues. The germline gives CDR1 MDHEN, CDR2 SYDVKM. CDR3: CVSRNGGQQSSGNTIYF. The CDR3, as DNA: TGTGTATCAAGAAATGGGGGCCAGCAGTCCTCTGGAAACACCATATATTTT.

The rearrangement links TRBV10-3 to TRBJ2-5; 10 positions agree with TRBD2. The V gene end was trimmed by 4 bases and the J gene end by 1 base; junction bases not matched to a gene: 3. The CDR3 loop spans 15 amino acids. CDR1 and CDR2 (germline): ENHRY, SYGVKD. CDR3 sequence: CAISGLAGVQETQYF. The CDR3 region has the DNA TGTGCCATCAGTGGTCTAGCGGGGGTCCAAGAGACCCAGTACTTC.

The gene calls are TRBV2 and TRBJ1-6, with TRBD1 identical over 7 bases. CDR3 size: 16 residues. The germline V gene has CDR1 SNHLY and CDR2 FYNNEI. With V trimmed by 1 base and J by 6 bases, 6 bases remained unmatched. DNA for the CDR3: TGTGCCAGCAGTGAAGGGGGACAGACGTTTAATTCACCCCTCCACTTT. Translation: CASSEGGQTFNSPLHF.

The genes are TRBV6-5 and TRBJ2-7; 8 bases line up with TRBD1. The V and J ends lost 8 bases and 3 bases, in that order; junction bases with no gene match: 9. The germline V gene has CDR1 MNHEY and CDR2 SVGAGI. This CDR3 region has 14 residues. The CDR3 coding sequence is TGTGCCAGCTTAGACAGGGGATTATTCTACGAGCAGTACTTC. Translating it yields CASLDRGLFYEQYF.

The chain carries TRBV28 and TRBJ2-7; D is uncertain. The germline gives CDR1 MDHEN, CDR2 SYDVKM. V lost 6 bases and J 2 bases, leaving 14 bases between the germline ends. The CDR3 contains 14 residues. This CDR3 reads CASSHEVNPYEQYF. Written as DNA, the CDR3 is TGTGCCAGCAGCCATGAGGTGAACCCCTACGAGCAGTACTTC.